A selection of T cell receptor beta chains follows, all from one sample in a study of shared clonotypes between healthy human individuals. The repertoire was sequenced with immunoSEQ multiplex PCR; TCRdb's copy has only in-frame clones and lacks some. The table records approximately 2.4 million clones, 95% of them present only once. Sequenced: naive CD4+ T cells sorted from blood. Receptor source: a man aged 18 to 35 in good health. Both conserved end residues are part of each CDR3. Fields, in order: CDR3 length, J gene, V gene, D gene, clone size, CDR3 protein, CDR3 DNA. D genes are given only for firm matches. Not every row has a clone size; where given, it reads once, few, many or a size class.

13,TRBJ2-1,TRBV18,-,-,CASSPIRYNEQFF,TGTGCCAGCTCACCGATACGTTACAATGAGCAGTTCTTC
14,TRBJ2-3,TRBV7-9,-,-,CASSLVQDTDTQYF,TGTGCCAGCAGCTTAGTACAGGACACAGATACGCAGTATTTT
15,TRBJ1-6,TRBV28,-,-,CASSPRGGGNSPLHF,TGTGCCAGCAGTCCCCGTGGGGGGGGCAATTCACCCCTCCACTTT
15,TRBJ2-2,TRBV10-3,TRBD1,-,CAMNDRGTNTGELFF,TGTGCCATGAACGACAGGGGTACGAACACCGGGGAGCTGTTTTTT
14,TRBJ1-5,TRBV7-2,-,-,CASSLEGIRQPQHF,TGTGCCAGCAGCTTGGAAGGGATTCGTCAGCCCCAGCATTTT
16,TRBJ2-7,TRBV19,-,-,CASSIVAGLPTGEQYF,TGTGCCAGTAGTATAGTGGCAGGCTTGCCGACGGGAGAGCAGTACTTC
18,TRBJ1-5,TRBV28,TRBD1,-,CATKGPRGTGIINQPQHF,TGTGCCACCAAAGGGCCCCGGGGGACAGGGATTATCAATCAGCCCCAGCATTTT
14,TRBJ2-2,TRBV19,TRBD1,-,CASRDRGTTGELFF,TGTGCCAGCCGGGACAGGGGGACCACCGGGGAGCTGTTTTTT
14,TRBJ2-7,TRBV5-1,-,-,CASSLQGGTYEQYF,TGCGCCAGCAGCTTGCAGGGGGGCACCTACGAGCAGTACTTC
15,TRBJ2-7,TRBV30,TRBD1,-,CAWSDRDRLRREQYF,TGTGCCTGGAGTGACCGGGACAGACTTAGGAGAGAGCAGTACTTC
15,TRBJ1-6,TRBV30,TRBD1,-,CAWSARGQDNSPLHF,TGTGCCTGGAGCGCGAGGGGGCAGGATAATTCACCCCTCCACTTT
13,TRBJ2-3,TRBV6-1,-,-,CASSEWGADTQYF,TGTGCCAGCAGTGAATGGGGTGCAGATACGCAGTATTTT
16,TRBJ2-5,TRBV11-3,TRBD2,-,CASSLGLVPGQETQYF,TGTGCCAGCAGCCTCGGACTAGTCCCCGGGCAAGAGACCCAGTACTTC
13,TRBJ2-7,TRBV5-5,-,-,CASSLTSSYEQYF,TGTGCCAGCAGCTTGACTAGCTCCTACGAGCAGTACTTC
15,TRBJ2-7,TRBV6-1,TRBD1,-,CASSVGGTGSGEQYF,TGTGCCAGCAGTGTTGGCGGGACAGGGTCGGGGGAGCAGTACTTC
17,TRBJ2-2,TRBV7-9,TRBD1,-,CASSLASAGGNTGELFF,TGTGCCAGCAGCTTAGCGTCGGCAGGGGGCAACACCGGGGAGCTGTTTTTT
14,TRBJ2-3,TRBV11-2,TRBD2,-,CASSYGTSVDTQYF,TGTGCCAGCAGCTATGGGACTAGCGTCGATACGCAGTATTTT
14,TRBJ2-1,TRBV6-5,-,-,CASSAPGSINEQFF,TGTGCCAGCAGTGCCCCCGGGAGTATCAATGAGCAGTTCTTC
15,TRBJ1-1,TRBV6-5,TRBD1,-,CASSPGQFLNTEAFF,TGTGCCAGCAGTCCGGGACAGTTTTTGAACACTGAAGCTTTCTTT
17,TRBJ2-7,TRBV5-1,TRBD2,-,CASSPSGAGGPHYEQYF,TGCGCCAGCAGCCCCTCGGGAGCGGGAGGGCCCCACTACGAGCAGTACTTC
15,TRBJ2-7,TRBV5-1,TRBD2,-,CASSLDLAGAYEQYF,TGCGCCAGCAGCTTGGATCTAGCGGGAGCTTACGAGCAGTACTTC
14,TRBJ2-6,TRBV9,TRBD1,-,CASSVAIQGDVLTF,TGTGCCAGCAGCGTAGCTATCCAGGGGGACGTCCTGACTTTC
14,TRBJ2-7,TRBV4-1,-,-,CASSRVGSSAEQYF,TGCGCCAGCAGCCGGGTGGGCTCTTCTGCCGAGCAGTACTTC
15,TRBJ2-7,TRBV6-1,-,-,CASSEGGAVTYEQYF,TGTGCCAGCAGTGAAGGAGGGGCGGTCACCTACGAGCAGTACTTC
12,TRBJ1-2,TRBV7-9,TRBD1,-,CAIPGQNYGYTF,TGTGCCATTCCGGGACAGAACTATGGCTACACCTTC
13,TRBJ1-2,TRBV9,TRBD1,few,CASSVETGHGYTF,TGTGCCAGCAGCGTAGAGACAGGGCATGGCTACACCTTC
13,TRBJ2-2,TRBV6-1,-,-,CAGTQGKAGELFF,TGTGCCGGGACCCAGGGAAAGGCCGGGGAGCTGTTTTTT
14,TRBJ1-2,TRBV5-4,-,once,CASSLVADNYGYTF,TGTGCCAGCAGCTTGGTTGCAGACAACTATGGCTACACCTTC
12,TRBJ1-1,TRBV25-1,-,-,CASSRFQGEAFF,TGTGCCAGCAGCCGATTTCAGGGGGAAGCTTTCTTT
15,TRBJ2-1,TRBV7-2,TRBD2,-,CASSFGLAHYNEQFF,TGTGCCAGCAGCTTTGGACTAGCACACTACAATGAGCAGTTCTTC
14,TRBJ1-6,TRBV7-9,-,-,CASSPDGLNSPLHF,TGTGCCAGCAGCCCGGACGGTCTGAATTCACCCCTCCACTTT
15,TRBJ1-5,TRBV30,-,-,CAWSVKGLKYQPQHF,TGTGCCTGGAGTGTGAAGGGACTTAAATATCAGCCCCAGCATTTT
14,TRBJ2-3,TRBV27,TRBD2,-,CASKSGRDTDTQYF,TGTGCCAGCAAAAGCGGGAGGGACACAGATACGCAGTATTTT
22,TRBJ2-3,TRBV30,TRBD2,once,CAWSVTQRGGLILTTSTDTQYF,TGTGCCTGGAGTGTAACGCAGCGGGGGGGCCTAATTTTGACTACTAGCACAGATACGCAGTATTTT
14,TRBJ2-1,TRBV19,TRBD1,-,CASSRQGTGSEQFF,TGTGCCAGTAGTAGACAGGGGACGGGTAGTGAGCAGTTCTTC
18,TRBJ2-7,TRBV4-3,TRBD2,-,CASSQDEGLAGSLGEQYF,TGCGCCAGCAGCCAAGATGAGGGACTAGCGGGCTCCCTGGGAGAGCAGTACTTC
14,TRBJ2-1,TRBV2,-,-,CASKTGDAYNEQFF,TGTGCCTCCAAAACGGGAGACGCCTACAATGAGCAGTTCTTC